The 26 T cell receptor beta chains reported below all come from one sample, sequenced in a study of T cells after yellow fever vaccination. TCRdb reprocessed the 5' RACE reads with MiXCR, giving one entry per CDR3 protein. The repertoire consists of under 300,000 distinct CDR3 sequences, with over 10% occurring once and the leading ten covering roughly 0.5%. Sequencing was performed on CD4+ T cells sorted from PBMCs, taken 45 days after the yellow fever booster vaccination. The receptors were gathered from a man younger than 40 who received the YFV17D yellow fever vaccine.

This rearrangement joins TRBV20-1 to TRBJ2-7; D gene unclear. CDR3 length: 12 residues. Trimming took 6 bases from V and 1 from J, leaving 10 bases between them. In germline, CDR1 is DFQATT, CDR2 SNEGSKA (reference sequence). This CDR3 is CSAEASSYEQYF. CDR3 bases: TGCAGTGCCGAGGCCAGTTCCTACGAGCAGTACTTC.

The chain recombines TRBV6-1 with TRBJ2-7, with 9 bases fitting TRBD2. Germline V gene data show CDR1 as MNHNS and CDR2 as SASEGT. With 0 bases clipped from V and 12 bases from J, the junction kept 6 bases outside the gene matches. This CDR3 is built from 13 residues. The CDR3 nucleotides read TGTGCCAGCAGTGAAGCTGAAGCGGGAGGAGGGTACTTC. Its translation is CASSEAEAGGGYF.

V is TRBV11-2 and J is TRBJ2-3; D is undetermined. CDR3 length: 17 amino acids. V lost 5 bases and J lost 0, with 18 bases in between. CDR1 and CDR2 from the germline V gene are SGHAT and FQNNGV. In nucleotides, the CDR3 is TGTGCCAGCAGCCGGAGCGTGGGATTTTATAGCACAGATACGCAGTATTTT. Translated, it gives CASSRSVGFYSTDTQYF.

The CDR3 DNA reads TGTGCCAGCAGTGTGGGACAATCCTTTGGGGAGACCCAGTACTTC. Its translation is CASSVGQSFGETQYF. The chain links TRBV6-1 to TRBJ2-5; D may be TRBD1 (6 bases). CDR1 is MNHNS, CDR2 SASEGT, per germline. This CDR3 has 15 residues. V lost 4 bases and J lost 5, with 17 bases in between.

This clonotype occurred a few times. This rearrangement joins TRBV6-5 to TRBJ2-4; D is unresolved. Looked up from germline, CDR1 is MNHEY and CDR2 is SVGAGI. The V end lost 3 bases, the J end lost 8 bases, and 5 bases lay between the germline ends. The CDR3 sequence is 11 residues long. The CDR3 DNA is TGTGCCAGCAGTTATAGGGACATTCAGTACTTC. Its protein is CASSYRDIQYF.

This clonotype was detected ten times or more. V gene TRBV18 combines with J gene TRBJ2-7; no clear D gene. From germline, CDR1 is KGHSH and CDR2 LQKENI. This CDR3 region has 13 residues. V was pared by 3 bases and J by 5 bases, with 11 bases between. The chain's CDR3 is CASSPGLDDEQYF. DNA of the CDR3: TGTGCCAGCTCACCCGGGCTCGATGACGAGCAGTACTTC. The variable domain in full, completed from reference TRBV18 and TRBJ2-7, reads NAGVMQNPRHLVRRRGQEARLRCSPMKGHSHVYWYRQLPEEGLKFMVYLQKENIIDESGMPKERFSAEFPKEGPSILRIQQVVRGDSAAYFCASSPGLDDEQYFGPGTRLTVT.

The rearrangement uses TRBV7-2 and TRBJ1-4, with D possibly TRBD1 on 6 matching bases. This CDR3 has 15 residues. The germline V gene encodes CDR1 SGHTA and CDR2 FQGNSA. V lost 4 bases, J lost 4 bases, and 13 bases lay in between. The CDR3 nucleotides read TGTGCCAGCAGCTCCGGAGGGGGGTTTAATGAAAAACTGTTTTTT. Its protein product is CASSSGGGFNEKLFF. Supplemented by reference TRBV7-2 and TRBJ1-4, the full variable domain reads GAGVSQSPSNKVTEKGKDVELRCDPISGHTALYWYRQSLGQGLEFLIYFQGNSAPDKSGLPSDRFSAERTGGSVSTLTIQRTQQEDSAVYLCASSSGGGFNEKLFFGSGTQLSVL.

This clonotype has just a few counts. The V and J genes are TRBV4-3 and TRBJ2-7; D remains unclear. The CDR3 spans 15 residues. With 0 bases removed from V and 3 bases from J, the gap between germline ends came to 12 bases. Germline loops: CDR1 LGHNA, CDR2 YSLEER. The CDR3 bases are TGCGCCAGCAGCCAAGATCTAGGAACCCTCTACGAGCAGTACTTC. As protein: CASSQDLGTLYEQYF.

Many counts were recorded for this clonotype. The CDR3 DNA reads TGTGCCAGCAGTGAAGGTTACGAGCAGTACTTC. This translates into CASSEGYEQYF. The chain combines TRBV6-2 or TRBV6-3 with TRBJ2-7, with D uncertain. Germline-derived CDR1 and CDR2 are MNHEY and SVGEGT. Trimming removed 5 bases at V and 4 bases at J, with 6 bases between. This CDR3 contains 11 residues.

This clonotype was picked up many times. The chain couples TRBV29-1 to TRBJ2-3, with TRBD2 identical over 9 bases. Trimming removed 4 bases from V and 2 bases from J; junction bases left unmatched: 4. Germline lookup yields CDR1 SQVTM and CDR2 ANQGSEA. The CDR3 is 14 residues long. In DNA form, the CDR3 reads TGCAGCGTTGCCCTAGCGGGATCCACAGATACGCAGTATTTT. Translated, it gives CSVALAGSTDTQYF.

This clonotype occurred a few times. The chain couples TRBV7-2 to TRBJ2-2; D gene uncertain. Germline CDR1 reads SGHTA; CDR2 reads FQGNSA. Trimming removed 4 bases at V and 7 bases at J, with 7 bases between. The CDR3 is 12 amino acids. DNA for the CDR3: TGTGCCAGCAGCTCCAGGCGCGGGGAGCTGTTTTTT. Translation gives CASSSRRGELFF.

Concerning this clonotype itself: Since no conserved phenylalanine or tryptophan closes the CDR3, a read error is the likely cause. The rearrangement joins TRBV20-1 to TRBJ1-2; the D is unclear. V was clipped by 3 bases and J by 0 bases, with 5 bases between them. The CDR3 has 12 residues. Germline V gives CDR1 DFQATT, CDR2 SNEGSKA (reference sequence). As DNA, the CDR3 is TGCAGTGCTAGTTCTGCTAACTATGGCTACACCTTA. It is translated as CSASSANYGYTL.

The chain links TRBV20-1 to TRBJ2-7; D is possibly TRBD1 (5 bases). Trimming left V 5 bases short and J 5 bases short, with 16 bases between. This CDR3 is built from 13 residues. Germline values: CDR1 DFQATT, CDR2 SNEGSKA (reference sequence). CDR3 amino acids: CSAYQGGRDEQYF. The DNA for the CDR3 is TGCAGTGCTTACCAAGGCGGCAGGGACGAGCAGTACTTC.

The chain combines TRBV5-1 with TRBJ2-4; possibly TRBD1 or TRBD2 for D (5 bases each). The CDR3 is 16 residues long. Looked up from germline, CDR1 is SGHRS and CDR2 is YFSETQ. Trimming pared 4 bases from V and 5 bases from J, leaving 19 bases between. The CDR3 protein is CASSVGPTGTQNIQYF. In DNA form, the CDR3 reads TGCGCCAGCAGCGTGGGGCCGACGGGAACCCAAAACATTCAGTACTTC.

The table lists this clonotype with a few counts. V gene TRBV12-3 or TRBV12-4 combines with J gene TRBJ2-5; a possible D gene is TRBD2 (5 bases). The CDR3 loop spans 12 amino acids. Trimming cost V 4 bases and J 4 bases, with 7 bases left between them. The CDR3 DNA sequence: TGTGCCAGCAGTTCCGAGGGAGAGACCCAGTACTTC. Translation gives CASSSEGETQYF.

This clonotype was seen only a few times. The rearrangement links TRBV6-1 to TRBJ1-5; TRBD1 is a possible D gene (6 bases). This CDR3 is 15 amino acids long. CDR1 and CDR2 (germline): MNHNS, SASEGT. Between the trimmed V and J ends, which lost 5 bases and 3 bases, there was a span of 14 bases. CDR3 in DNA: TGTGCCAGCAGTCGCCCCGAGGGGGTCAATCAGCCCCAGCATTTT. Amino acids: CASSRPEGVNQPQHF.

V is TRBV4-3 and J is TRBJ2-1; D may be TRBD2 (6 bases). Per germline, CDR1 LGHNA and CDR2 YSLEER. V gave up 1 base and J gave up 2 bases, with 12 bases separating them. The CDR3 loop spans 16 amino acids. The chain's CDR3 is CASSQVKGGTYNEQFF. The DNA for the CDR3 is TGCGCCAGCAGCCAAGTAAAGGGAGGAACCTACAATGAGCAGTTCTTC.

The chain uses TRBV28 and TRBJ1-2, with unresolved D. Germline CDR1 and CDR2: MDHEN and SYDVKM. V was pared by 2 bases and J by 7 bases, with 11 bases between. The CDR3 runs 13 residues. The CDR3 protein is CASSLIRDVGYTF. CDR3 coding DNA: TGTGCCAGCAGTTTAATCCGGGATGTTGGCTACACCTTC.

This clonotype has just a few counts. The CDR3: CASSPTTSETGGQFF. The CDR3 region has the DNA TGTGCCAGCAGCCCGACGACTAGCGAGACGGGAGGGCAGTTCTTC. V usage is TRBV5-5 and J usage is TRBJ2-1, with 8 bases lining up with TRBD2. The CDR3 contains 15 residues. Germline trimming cut 4 bases from V and 12 bases from J; bases unmatched to any gene: 15. Germline loops: CDR1 SGHKS, CDR2 YYEKEE (reference sequence).

The chain joins TRBV14 to TRBJ2-1; tentative D call: TRBD2 (5 bases). The germline CDR1 and CDR2 sequences are SGHDN and FVKESK. The CDR3 contains 17 residues. V was pared by 4 bases and J by 4 bases, with 20 bases between. The CDR3 sequence: CASSRGGVRVGYNEQFF. As DNA, the CDR3 is TGTGCCAGCAGCCGCGGAGGCGTGAGAGTAGGGTACAATGAGCAGTTCTTC. The whole variable domain, filled in from reference TRBV14 and TRBJ2-1, reads EAGVTQFPSHSVIEKGQTVTLRCDPISGHDNLYWYRRVMGKEIKFLLHFVKESKQDESGMPNNRFLAERTGGTYSTLKVQPAELEDSGVYFCASSRGGVRVGYNEQFFGPGTRLTVL.

The table lists this clonotype with many counts. The rearrangement uses TRBV7-2 and TRBJ2-1; D is perhaps TRBD1 or TRBD2 (5 bases each). CDR3 length: 15 residues. V lost 5 bases, J lost 4 bases, and 15 bases lay in between. The germline gives CDR1 SGHTA, CDR2 FQGNSA. The DNA for the CDR3 is TGTGCCAGCAGCCTAAGGGACGGTAAATACAATGAGCAGTTCTTC. Its translation is CASSLRDGKYNEQFF.

The V call is TRBV2, the J call TRBJ2-2, with D perhaps assigned TRBD1 or TRBD2 (5 bases each). V gave up 7 bases and J gave up 5 bases, with 14 bases separating them. This CDR3 has 14 residues. Germline V gene data show CDR1 as SNHLY and CDR2 as FYNNEI. The CDR3 DNA reads TGTGCCAGCACTTGGGGGAGTAAGACCGGGGAGCTGTTTTTT. Amino acid sequence: CASTWGSKTGELFF. Full variable domain (rest looked up from reference TRBV2 and TRBJ2-2): EPEVTQTPSHQVTQMGQEVILRCVPISNHLYFYWYRQILGQKVEFLVSFYNNEISEKSEIFDDQFSVERPDGSNFTLKIRSTKLEDSAMYFCASTWGSKTGELFFGEGSRLTVL.

A few counts support this clonotype. The chain is built from TRBV12-3 or TRBV12-4 and TRBJ1-5; D is ambiguous. The CDR3 totals 14 residues. V gave up 3 bases and J gave up 6 bases, with 12 bases separating them. The CDR3 protein is CASSLQGSGQPQHF. The CDR3 DNA is TGTGCCAGCAGTTTGCAAGGGAGTGGTCAGCCCCAGCATTTT.

There are a few counts of this clonotype. The rearrangement uses TRBV5-1 and TRBJ2-1, with TRBD2 identical over 13 bases. With V trimmed by 4 bases and J by 0 bases, 10 bases remained unmatched. From germline, CDR1 is SGHRS and CDR2 YFSETQ. The CDR3 extends over 19 amino acids. CDR3 in amino acids: CASSTGLAGVLFSYNEQFF. Written as DNA, the CDR3 is TGCGCCAGCAGCACTGGACTAGCGGGAGTTCTTTTCTCCTACAATGAGCAGTTCTTC.

This chain connects TRBV5-1 to TRBJ1-3; D gene unclear. Trimming left V 4 bases short and J 3 bases short, with 11 bases between. CDR1 SGHRS and CDR2 YFSETQ come from the germline V gene. The CDR3 sequence is 14 residues long. The CDR3 bases are TGCGCCAGCAGCCTTAGCGATGGTGGAAACACCATATATTTT. It codes for CASSLSDGGNTIYF.

The chain joins TRBV10-2 to TRBJ2-2, with 9 bases identical to TRBD1. The V and J ends lost 8 bases and 0 bases, in that order; junction bases with no gene match: 7. Germline CDR1 is WSHSY and CDR2 is SAAADI. The CDR3 extends over 16 amino acids. The CDR3 loop is CASALGQGPNTGELFF. The CDR3 DNA is TGCGCCAGCGCCCTCGGACAGGGGCCGAACACCGGGGAGCTGTTTTTT.